Each of the 17 T cell receptor beta chains below was sequenced from the same sample in a study of TIL therapy for anti-PD-1-resistant metastatic lung cancer. Specified time point: pre-treatment sample, taken before nivolumab and TIL therapy. Sequencing used immunoSEQ v3. The table came from immunoSEQ multiplex PCR; TCRdb's copy has only in-frame clones and leaves some out. The repertoire includes 35,000 or so clones, roughly 70% of them detected once, and over 5.5% sits in the top ten. The sample in question was blood, obtained at baseline. The receptor set was obtained from a person between 30 and 80 years old with non-small cell lung cancer.

This clone was seen a handful of times. This chain joins TRBV5-4 and TRBJ2-7; the match to TRBD2 covers 10 bases. This CDR3 region has 16 residues. From germline, CDR1 is SGHNT and CDR2 YYREEE (reference sequence). The junction had 11 bases not matched to a gene; V was cut back by 3 bases and J by 5 bases. The CDR3, as DNA: TGTGCCAGCAGCTCTCCTGAGCGGGGGGGCCAAAACGAGCAGTACTTC. This translates into CASSSPERGGQNEQYF.

This chain links TRBV6-6 with TRBJ2-5; TRBD1 matches at 10 bases. The CDR3 covers 16 residues. Germline V CDR1 and CDR2: MNHNY, SVGAGI (reference sequence). The trim removed 0 bases at V and 4 bases at J, leaving 5 bases unmatched. The CDR3 DNA reads as TGTGCCAGCAGTTACTCTAGGACAGGGGGTGGAGAGACCCAGTACTTC. This codes for CASSYSRTGGGETQYF.

V and J are TRBV6-6 and TRBJ2-2, with 10 bases lining up with TRBD1. Germline assignment: CDR1 MNHNY and CDR2 SVGAGI (reference sequence). The CDR3 consists of 15 residues. V shed 2 bases, J shed 5 bases, and the junction held 2 bases outside the gene matches. CDR3 loop: CASSYRGQGTGELFF. The CDR3 DNA sequence: TGTGCCAGCAGTTACCGGGGACAGGGGACCGGGGAGCTGTTTTTT.

The chain carries TRBV7-9 and TRBJ1-1, with TRBD1 matching over 8 bases. This CDR3 contains 15 residues. Germline V gene data show CDR1 as SEHNR and CDR2 as FQNEAQ (reference sequence). The junction had 7 bases not matched to a gene; V was cut back by 2 bases and J by 5 bases. The CDR3 reads CASSLTGTGGTEAFF. The CDR3 DNA follows: TGTGCCAGCAGCTTAACGGGTACAGGGGGGACTGAAGCTTTCTTT.

The genes are TRBV29-1 and TRBJ1-4; 11 positions agree with TRBD1. Unmatched junction bases numbered 4, after V lost 4 bases and J lost 0 bases. The CDR3 extends over 16 amino acids. Germline V lookup: CDR1 SQVTM, CDR2 ANQGSEA. CDR3 in DNA: TGCAGCGTTGGGTTGGGACAGGGGGCAACTAATGAAAAACTGTTTTTT. Encoded protein: CSVGLGQGATNEKLFF.

J is TRBJ2-5 and V is TRBV11-2; no clear D gene. The CDR3 is 15 amino acids. Trimming pared 1 base from V and 2 bases from J, leaving 11 bases between. Germline V CDR1 and CDR2: SGHAT, FQNNGV. For the CDR3, the DNA is TGTGCCAGCAGCTTAGTAGGACGGGCACAAGAGACCCAGTACTTC. It is translated as CASSLVGRAQETQYF. Drawing the rest from reference TRBV11-2 and TRBJ2-5, the complete variable domain is EAGVAQSPRYKIIEKRQSVAFWCNPISGHATLYWYQQILGQGPKLLIQFQNNGVVDDSQLPKDRFSAERLKGVDSTLKIQPAKLEDSAVYLCASSLVGRAQETQYFGPGTRLLVL.

Comment on this clone: Compared with germline, one end of the junction differs, possibly owing to a read error. The rearrangement joins TRBV28 to TRBJ1-1; 7 bases agree with TRBD1. This CDR3 comprises 12 residues. Germline V gene sequence: CDR1 MDHEN, CDR2 SYDVKM. In DNA, the CDR3 is TGTGCCAGCAGTTCGGCACCCGACAGGGTCGCCTTT. It encodes CASSSAPDRVAF.

The rearrangement joins TRBV4-1 to TRBJ2-2, with D perhaps matching TRBD1 (6 bases). The length of the CDR3 is 17 residues. The V end was cut by 0 bases, the J end by 0 bases, with 11 bases between. CDR1 and CDR2 (germline): MGHRA, YSYEKL. CDR3 residues: CASSQELDRANTGELFF. The CDR3 nucleotides read TGCGCCAGCAGCCAAGAGCTGGACAGAGCGAACACCGGGGAGCTGTTTTTT.

A single count supports this clone. The V call is TRBV5-8, the J call TRBJ2-3; no definite D call. The CDR3 extends over 15 amino acids. Germline loops: CDR1 SGHTS, CDR2 YDEGEE. Trimming pared 4 bases from V and 2 bases from J, leaving 14 bases between. CDR3 DNA sequence: TGTGCCAGCAGCCAAGGGTACGGGTTCACAGATACGCAGTATTTT. Translated, it gives CASSQGYGFTDTQYF.

This clone was recorded a few times. This chain uses TRBV4-2 with TRBJ2-7, with 7 bases matching TRBD1. With 1 base clipped from V and 3 bases from J, the junction kept 6 bases outside the gene matches. Germline V lookup: CDR1 LGHNA, CDR2 YNFKEQ. The CDR3 is made up of 15 amino acids. CDR3 coding DNA: TGTGCCAGCAGCCAAGGGGGGACAGAGAACTACGAGCAGTACTTC. Protein: CASSQGGTENYEQYF.

This clone was detected only a few times. The chain employs TRBV6-5 and TRBJ1-2; D gene uncertain. The CDR3 contains 12 residues. Trimming removed 3 bases from V and 7 bases from J, with 9 bases in between. CDR1 and CDR2 from the germline V gene are MNHEY and SVGAGI. CDR3 loop: CASSYDRSGYTF. The DNA for the CDR3 is TGTGCCAGCAGTTATGATAGGTCTGGCTACACCTTC.

A few counts support this clone. V usage is TRBV18 and J usage is TRBJ1-1; the D is unclear. The CDR3 covers 14 residues. Germline assignment: CDR1 KGHSH and CDR2 LQKENI. Trimming pared 9 bases from V and 1 base from J, leaving 15 bases between. CDR3 sequence (DNA): TGTGCCAGTACCCAAGTATCCGAGAACACTGAAGCTTTCTTT. Amino acid sequence: CASTQVSENTEAFF.

V and J are TRBV19 and TRBJ2-7; D is unresolved. The CDR3 runs to 14 residues. Germline V gene lookup returns CDR1 LNHDA and CDR2 SQIVND (reference sequence). Between the trimmed V and J ends, which lost 2 bases and 1 base, there was a span of 9 bases. CDR3 region: CASSISVGSYEQYF. The CDR3 DNA reads as TGTGCCAGTAGTATATCAGTGGGATCCTACGAGCAGTACTTC.

This chain joins TRBV6-5 and TRBJ1-4; D gene ambiguous. The germline CDR1 and CDR2 sequences are MNHEY and SVGAGI. Trimming took off 8 bases at V and 11 bases at J, with 12 bases between the two ends. The CDR3 is made up of 11 amino acids. CDR3 coding DNA: TGTGCCAGCGCCCGAGGCGGCAAACTGTTTTTT. Protein product: CASARGGKLFF.

The chain joins TRBV5-1 to TRBJ2-3; D is unresolved. This CDR3 has 15 amino acids. Germline CDR1 and CDR2: SGHRS and YFSETQ. The germline V and J ends were trimmed by 0 bases and 0 bases, with 8 bases remaining between them. DNA for the CDR3: TGCGCCAGCAGCTTGGGTGTCTCTAGCACAGATACGCAGTATTTT. This translates into CASSLGVSSTDTQYF.

The chain uses TRBV30 and TRBJ2-7; D perhaps matches TRBD2 (6 bases). The V gene lost 1 base and the J gene lost 3 bases, with 10 bases spanning the gap. This CDR3 spans 13 amino acids. In germline, CDR1 is GTSNPN, CDR2 SVGIG (reference sequence). CDR3 DNA: TGTGCCTGGAGTGGGACTATCTACTACGAGCAGTACTTC. It specifies CAWSGTIYYEQYF.

The J gene is TRBJ1-1, the V gene TRBV9, with D possibly matching TRBD1 (6 bases). The CDR3 extends over 14 amino acids. Trimming took 0 bases from V and 5 from J, leaving 11 bases between them. Per germline, CDR1 SGDLS and CDR2 YYNGEE. CDR3 sequence (DNA): TGTGCCAGCAGCGTAGGACCGGGGGCGACTGAAGCTTTCTTT. It specifies CASSVGPGATEAFF.